This T cell receptor (beta chain) stems from a study of cytomegalovirus exposure and HLA in healthy donors. General study findings and limits: TRBV6-2, TRBV6-3 and some other V segments were excluded as indistinguishable. Analysis performed later found 15,000 or so TCR beta sequences associated with HLA alleles at 0.05 false discovery rate.

This CDR3 is built from 18 residues. Trimming at V came to 6 bases and at J to 5 bases, leaving 13 bases not matched to a gene. Germline CDR1 and CDR2: SGHAT and FQNNGV. PCR used 60 Vbeta primers and 13 Jbeta primers. The assay was immunoSEQ multiplex PCR, and TCRdb's table has in-frame clones only and misses some. The sample records about 160,000 clones, approximately 84% being singletons. To note about this clone: Its target is unknown.

The TCR comes from a male donor in good health and CMV-seropositive. The sample was PBMCs. The V gene is TRBV11-2, the J gene TRBJ2-2, with 12 bases that match TRBD2. The CDR3 region has the DNA TGTGCCAGCAGATATACGTTTTGGGGGACTAGCGGGACCGGGGAGCTGTTTTTT. Protein sequence: CASRYTFWGTSGTGELFF.